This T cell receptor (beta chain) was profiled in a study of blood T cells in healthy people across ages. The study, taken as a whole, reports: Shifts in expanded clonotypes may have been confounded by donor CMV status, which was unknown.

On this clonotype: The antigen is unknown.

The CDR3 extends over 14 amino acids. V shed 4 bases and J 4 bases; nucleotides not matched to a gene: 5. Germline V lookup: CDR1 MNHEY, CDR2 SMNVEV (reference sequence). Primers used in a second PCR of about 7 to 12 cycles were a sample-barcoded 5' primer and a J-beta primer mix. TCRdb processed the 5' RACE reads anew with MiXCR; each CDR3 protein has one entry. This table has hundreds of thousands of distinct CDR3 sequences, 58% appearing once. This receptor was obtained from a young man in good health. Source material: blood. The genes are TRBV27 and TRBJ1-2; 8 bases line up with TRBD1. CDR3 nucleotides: TGTGCCAGCAGTTCAGGACAGGGCCCCTATGGCTACACCTTC. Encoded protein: CASSSGQGPYGYTF.